This TCR beta chain emerged from a study of blood T cell repertoires in COVID-19. Study-wide background: Whether acute or convalescent, the COVID-19 samples came from the United States, Italy and Spain. T cells, B-cell-depleted T cells, or PBMCs supplied cDNA or gDNA.

Looked up from germline, CDR1 is SGHNT and CDR2 is YENEEA. CDR3 size: 15 residues. Trimming took 3 bases from V and 0 from J; bases not matched to a gene: 4. Per the study methods: Amplification with reference gene primers provided the estimates of nucleated cell counts. Some clones are missing from TCRdb's copy, which holds only in-frame ones; the method was immunoSEQ multiplex PCR. V, J and clone size reflect that table, while D and trimming were determined from the DNA. Of about 130,000 clones in the sample, roughly four fifths were seen once. The receptor was isolated from a human donor in a cohort sampled during active COVID-19. The chain has TRBV11-3 and TRBJ2-7; 8 nucleotides line up with TRBD1. The sequenced sample consisted of peripheral blood. CDR3 amino acids: CASSFGQGASYEQYF. In nucleotides, the CDR3 is TGTGCCAGCAGCTTCGGGCAGGGGGCCTCCTACGAGCAGTACTTC.